This T cell receptor beta chain was sequenced for a study of T cells in Graves' hyperthyroidism and ophthalmopathy. General study findings and limits: The model identified upcoming ophthalmopathy a median approximately six months ahead of onset. From stable hyperthyroidism, ophthalmopathy was set apart by a 13 V-J model.

A Clinical Activity Score of at least 3, a NOSPECS grade of at least 4 and a duration under 3 months were recorded in the ophthalmopathy patients. Germline trimming cut 3 bases from V and 1 base from J; bases unmatched to any gene: 5. CDR1 KGHSH and CDR2 LQKENI come from the germline V gene. The CDR3 consists of 15 residues. RNA transcripts provided the source from which TCR beta CDR3 regions were amplified. First-round RT-PCR targeting the TCR CDR3 was performed with the HTBI primer set. TCRdb passed the multiplex PCR reads through MiXCR, listing each CDR3 protein once. The data contain 300,000 to 450,000 distinct CDR3 sequences, around 18% of them singletons. This clonotype appeared a few times. What it binds is not known.

The sequence came from a man aged 18 to 29 with Graves' ophthalmopathy. The specimen sequenced was blood. The genes are TRBV18 and TRBJ1-1, with TRBD1 matching 7 bases. CDR3: CASSPDRVWNTEAFF. CDR3 bases: TGTGCCAGCTCACCCGACAGGGTGTGGAACACTGAAGCTTTCTTT.